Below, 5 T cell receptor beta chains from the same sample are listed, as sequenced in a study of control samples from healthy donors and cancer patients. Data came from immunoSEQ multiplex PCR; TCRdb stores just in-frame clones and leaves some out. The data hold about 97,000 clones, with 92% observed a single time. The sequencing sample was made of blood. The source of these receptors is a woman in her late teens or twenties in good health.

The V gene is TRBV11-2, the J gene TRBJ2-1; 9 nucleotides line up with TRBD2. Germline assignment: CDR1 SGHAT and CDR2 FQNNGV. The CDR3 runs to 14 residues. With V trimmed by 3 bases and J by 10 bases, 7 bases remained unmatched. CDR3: CASSFGTSLGEQFF. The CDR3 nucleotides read TGTGCCAGCAGCTTCGGGACTAGCTTAGGAGAGCAGTTCTTC.

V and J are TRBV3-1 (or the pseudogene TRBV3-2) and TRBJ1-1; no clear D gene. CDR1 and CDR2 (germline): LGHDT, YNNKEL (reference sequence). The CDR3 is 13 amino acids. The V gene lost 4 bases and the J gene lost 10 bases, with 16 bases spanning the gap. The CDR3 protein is CASSPRVQSGAFF. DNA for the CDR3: TGTGCCAGCAGCCCCCGGGTCCAAAGCGGAGCTTTCTTT.

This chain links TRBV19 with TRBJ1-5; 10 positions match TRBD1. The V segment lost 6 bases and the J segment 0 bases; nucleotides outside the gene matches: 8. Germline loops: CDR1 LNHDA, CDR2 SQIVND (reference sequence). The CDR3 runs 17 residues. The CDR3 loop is CASRVTGGSYSNQPQHF. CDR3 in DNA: TGTGCCAGTAGGGTGACAGGGGGCTCTTATAGCAATCAGCCCCAGCATTTT.

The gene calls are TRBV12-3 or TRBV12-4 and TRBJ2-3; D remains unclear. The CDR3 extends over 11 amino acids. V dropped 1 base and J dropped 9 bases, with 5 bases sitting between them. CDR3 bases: TGTGCCAGCAGTTTAGACGAGACGCAGTATTTT. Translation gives CASSLDETQYF.

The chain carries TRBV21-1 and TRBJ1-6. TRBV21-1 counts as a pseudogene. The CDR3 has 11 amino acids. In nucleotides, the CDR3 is TGTGCCAGCAGCAAAGGTTCACCCCTCCACTTT. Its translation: CASSKGSPLHF.